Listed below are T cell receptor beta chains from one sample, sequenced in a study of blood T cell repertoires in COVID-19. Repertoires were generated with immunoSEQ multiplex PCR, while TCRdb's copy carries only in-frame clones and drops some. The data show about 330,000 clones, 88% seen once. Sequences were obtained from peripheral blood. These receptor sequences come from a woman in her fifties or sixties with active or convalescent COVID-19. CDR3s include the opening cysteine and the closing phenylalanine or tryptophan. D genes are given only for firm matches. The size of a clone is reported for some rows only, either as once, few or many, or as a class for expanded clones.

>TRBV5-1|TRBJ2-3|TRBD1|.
CASSLGTGVGTDTQYF
TGCGCCAGCAGCCTCGGGACAGGGGTTGGCACAGATACGCAGTATTTT
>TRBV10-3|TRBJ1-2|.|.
CAISPLGQPNYGYTF
TGTGCCATCAGCCCTCTGGGACAACCAAACTATGGCTACACCTTC
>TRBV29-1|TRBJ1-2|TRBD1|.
CSFEDRGRGGYTF
TGCAGCTTTGAGGACAGGGGGCGCGGTGGCTACACCTTC
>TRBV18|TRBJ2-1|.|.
CASSEQFSYNEQFF
TGTGCCAGCTCAGAACAGTTCTCCTACAATGAGCAGTTCTTC
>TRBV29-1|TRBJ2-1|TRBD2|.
CSVPIAGGRYNEQFF
TGCAGCGTTCCAATAGCGGGAGGGAGATACAATGAGCAGTTCTTC
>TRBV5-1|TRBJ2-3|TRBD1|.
CASSLGTGGTDTQYF
TGCGCCAGCAGCTTGGGCACAGGGGGGACAGATACGCAGTATTTT
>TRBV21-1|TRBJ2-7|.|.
CASSPRRVVCFDEQYF
TGTGCCAGCAGCCCCCGCCGGGTGGTCTGTTTCGACGAGCAGTACTTC
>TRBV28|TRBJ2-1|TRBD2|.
CASSLAGGAPLYNEQFF
TGTGCCAGCAGTTTAGCGGGAGGTGCCCCCCTCTACAATGAGCAGTTCTTC
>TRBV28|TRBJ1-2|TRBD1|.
CASSWTGGAYGYTF
TGTGCCAGCAGTTGGACAGGTGGGGCTTATGGCTACACCTTC
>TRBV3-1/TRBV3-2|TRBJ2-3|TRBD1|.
CASSLLSLQGAREDTQYF
TGTGCCAGCAGCCTTTTAAGTCTGCAGGGGGCGCGAGAAGATACGCAGTATTTT
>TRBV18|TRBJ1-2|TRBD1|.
CASSQDSGTGLIYGYTF
TGTGCCAGCTCACAGGATTCCGGGACAGGGCTTATCTATGGCTACACCTTC
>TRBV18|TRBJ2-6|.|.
CASSPPTGSGANVLTF
TGTGCCAGCTCACCACCTACAGGGTCTGGGGCCAACGTCCTGACTTTC
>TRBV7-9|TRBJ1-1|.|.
CASSLAQGEAFF
TGTGCCAGCAGCTTAGCACAGGGAGAAGCTTTCTTT
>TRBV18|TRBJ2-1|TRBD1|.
CASSLGTGGYNEQFF
TGTGCCAGCTCACTTGGGACAGGGGGATACAATGAGCAGTTCTTC
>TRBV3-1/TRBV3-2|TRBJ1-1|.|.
CASSQVYRNTEAFF
TGTGCCAGCAGCCAAGTGTACAGAAACACTGAAGCTTTCTTT
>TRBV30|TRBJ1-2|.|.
CAWSVSSGYGYTF
TGTGCCTGGAGTGTAAGCTCTGGCTATGGCTACACCTTC
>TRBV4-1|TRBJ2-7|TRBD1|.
CASSETGTGPYEQYF
TGCGCCAGCAGCGAGACCGGGACAGGGCCCTACGAGCAGTACTTC
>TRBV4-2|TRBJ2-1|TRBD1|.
CASSQPGQGHNEQFF
TGTGCCAGCAGCCAACCGGGACAGGGGCACAATGAGCAGTTCTTC
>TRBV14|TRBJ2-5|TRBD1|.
CASSQNRGPGDQYF
TGTGCCAGCAGCCAGAACAGGGGGCCAGGGGACCAGTACTTC
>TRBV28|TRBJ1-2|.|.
CASSFPGAGGYTF
TGTGCCAGCAGTTTTCCGGGAGCCGGGGGCTACACCTTC
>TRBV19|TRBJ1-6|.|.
CASSDPSGDSPLHF
TGTGCCAGTTCTGACCCGAGCGGGGATTCACCCCTCCACTTT
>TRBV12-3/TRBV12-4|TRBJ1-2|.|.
CASSLGLTGGYTF
TGTGCCAGCAGTTTGGGACTCACGGGGGGCTACACCTTC
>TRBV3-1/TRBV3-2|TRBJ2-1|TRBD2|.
CASSQVPGLAGKGGEQFF
TGTGCCAGCAGCCAAGTTCCGGGACTAGCGGGGAAAGGGGGTGAGCAGTTCTTC
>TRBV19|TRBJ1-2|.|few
CASSRGSFYGYTF
TGTGCCAGTAGTCGTGGGAGCTTCTATGGCTACACCTTC
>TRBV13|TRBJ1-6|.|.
CASSLEQNRGESYNSPLHF
TGTGCCAGCAGCTTAGAACAGAATCGGGGTGAATCCTATAATTCACCCCTCCACTTT
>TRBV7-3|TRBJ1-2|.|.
CASSLNGPGYNYGYTF
TGTGCCAGCAGCTTAAATGGCCCAGGGTATAACTATGGCTACACCTTC
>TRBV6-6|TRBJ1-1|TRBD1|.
CASSQAQGEAFF
TGTGCCAGCAGCCAAGCACAGGGGGAAGCTTTCTTT
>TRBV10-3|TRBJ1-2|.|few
CAISESRILSYGYTF
TGTGCCATCAGTGAGTCGCGGATTTTAAGCTATGGCTACACCTTC
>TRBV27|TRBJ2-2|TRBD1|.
CASSLNSRQGRTGELFF
TGTGCCAGCAGTCTCAACAGTAGACAGGGGAGGACCGGGGAGCTGTTTTTT
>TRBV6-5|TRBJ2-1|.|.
CASSYRLSSYNEQFF
TGTGCCAGCAGTTACCGTCTGAGCTCCTACAATGAGCAGTTCTTC
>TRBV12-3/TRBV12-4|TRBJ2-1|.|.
CASILGGYNEQFF
TGTGCCAGCATTCTTGGAGGATACAATGAGCAGTTCTTC
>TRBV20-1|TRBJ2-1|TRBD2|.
CSASVRSGRSSYNEQFF
TGCAGTGCTAGTGTTCGTAGCGGGCGGAGCTCCTACAATGAGCAGTTCTTC
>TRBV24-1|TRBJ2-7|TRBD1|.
CATSDGQGIKDYEQYF
TGTGCCACCAGTGACGGACAGGGGATAAAGGATTACGAGCAGTACTTC
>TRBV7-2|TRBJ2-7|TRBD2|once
CASSASGRSNEQYF
TGTGCCAGCAGCGCTAGCGGGAGGAGCAACGAGCAGTACTTC
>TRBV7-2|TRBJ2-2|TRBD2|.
CASSFSGRVNTGELFF
TGTGCCAGCAGTTTTAGCGGGAGGGTAAACACCGGGGAGCTGTTTTTT
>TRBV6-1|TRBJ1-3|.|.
CASSPGQGNTIYF
TGTGCCAGCAGTCCCGGACAGGGAAACACCATATATTTT
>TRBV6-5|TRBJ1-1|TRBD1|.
CASSKPGQEAFF
TGTGCCAGCAGTAAACCGGGACAGGAAGCTTTCTTT
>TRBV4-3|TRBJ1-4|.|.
CASSRARAPNEKLFF
TGCGCCAGCAGCCGTGCCAGGGCTCCTAATGAAAAACTGTTTTTT
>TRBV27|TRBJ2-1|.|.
CASSLGVVGYNEQFF
TGTGCCAGCAGCCTAGGGGTCGTGGGGTACAATGAGCAGTTCTTC